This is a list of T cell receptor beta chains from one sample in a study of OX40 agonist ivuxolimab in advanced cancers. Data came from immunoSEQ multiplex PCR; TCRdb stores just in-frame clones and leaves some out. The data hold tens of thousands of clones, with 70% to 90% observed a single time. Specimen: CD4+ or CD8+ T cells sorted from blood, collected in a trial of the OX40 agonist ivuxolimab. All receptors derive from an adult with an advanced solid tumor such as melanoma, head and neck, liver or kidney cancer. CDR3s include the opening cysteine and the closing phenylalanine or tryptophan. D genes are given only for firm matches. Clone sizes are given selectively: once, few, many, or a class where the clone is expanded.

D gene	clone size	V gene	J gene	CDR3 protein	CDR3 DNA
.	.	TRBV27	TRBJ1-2	CASSPSRGTLYGYTF	TGTGCCAGCAGTCCCAGTAGGGGGACTCTTTATGGCTACACCTTC
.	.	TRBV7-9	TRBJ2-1	CASSLQGGGPYNEQFF	TGTGCCAGCAGCTTACAAGGGGGGGGTCCCTACAATGAGCAGTTCTTC
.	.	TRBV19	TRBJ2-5	CASSEGGARGETQYF	TGTGCCAGTAGTGAGGGGGGAGCGCGAGGGGAGACCCAGTACTTC
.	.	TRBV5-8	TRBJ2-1	CASSPGTDYNEQFF	TGTGCCAGCAGCCCGGGGACGGACTACAATGAGCAGTTCTTC
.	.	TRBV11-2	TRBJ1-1	CASSLLASEAFF	TGTGCCAGCAGCTTACTGGCTTCTGAAGCTTTCTTT
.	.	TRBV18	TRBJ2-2	CASSPQLANTGELFF	TGTGCCAGCTCACCACAGTTAGCGAACACCGGGGAGCTGTTTTTT
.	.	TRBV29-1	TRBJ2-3	CSVARGSTSTDTQYF	TGCAGCGTGGCCAGGGGCAGCACTAGCACAGATACGCAGTATTTT
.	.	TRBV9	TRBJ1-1	CASSVGNRKNTEVFF	TGTGCCAGCAGCGTAGGGAACAGGAAAAACACTGAAGTTTTCTTT
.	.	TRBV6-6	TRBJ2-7	CASSVQAGTGSEQYF	TGTGCCAGCAGTGTTCAGGCGGGCACGGGCTCCGAGCAGTACTTC
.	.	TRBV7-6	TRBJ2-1	CASSQTHNEQFF	TGTGCCAGCAGCCAGACCCACAATGAGCAGTTCTTC
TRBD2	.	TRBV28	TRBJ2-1	CASTRGGSYNEQFF	TGTGCCAGCACCCGCGGGGGCTCCTACAATGAGCAGTTCTTC
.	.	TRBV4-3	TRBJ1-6	CASSPTRTYNSPLHF	TGCGCCAGCAGCCCTACAAGGACCTATAATTCACCCCTCCACTTT
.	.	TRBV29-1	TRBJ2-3	CSVASTDTQYF	TGCAGCGTGGCCAGCACAGATACGCAGTATTTT
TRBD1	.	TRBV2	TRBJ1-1	CASREGAAQVAEAFF	TGTGCCAGCAGAGAGGGGGCAGCTCAGGTGGCTGAAGCTTTCTTT
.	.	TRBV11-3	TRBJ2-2	CASSLDGWGELFF	TGTGCCAGCAGCTTAGATGGGTGGGGGGAGCTGTTTTTT
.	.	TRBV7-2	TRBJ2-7	CASSQDRDPIYEQYF	TGTGCCAGCAGCCAGGACAGAGATCCAATCTACGAGCAGTACTTC
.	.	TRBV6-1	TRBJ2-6	CASSFGGAGANVLTF	TGTGCCAGCAGTTTCGGTGGGGCTGGGGCCAACGTCCTGACTTTC
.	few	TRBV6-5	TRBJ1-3	CASSIVGGNTIYF	TGTGCCAGCTCAATAGTAGGGGGGAACACCATATATTTT
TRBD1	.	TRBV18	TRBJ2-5	CASSVGTGLSRETQYF	TGTGCCAGCTCAGTGGGGACAGGCTTGTCCAGAGAGACCCAGTACTTC
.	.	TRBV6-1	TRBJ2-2	CASSEGANTGELFF	TGTGCCAGCAGTGAAGGTGCGAACACCGGGGAGCTGTTTTTT
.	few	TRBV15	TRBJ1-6	CATSRDPLQNSPLHF	TGTGCCACCAGCAGAGATCCCCTGCAGAATTCACCCCTCCACTTT
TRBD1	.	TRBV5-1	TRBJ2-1	CASSPARGQGTDEQFF	TGCGCCAGCAGCCCGGCCCGGGGACAGGGGACCGATGAGCAGTTCTTC
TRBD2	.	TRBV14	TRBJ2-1	CASSRLAGAYNEQFF	TGTGCCAGCAGCCGACTAGCGGGAGCCTACAATGAGCAGTTCTTC
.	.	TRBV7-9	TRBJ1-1	CASSLATAWRGRLTEAFF	TGTGCCAGCAGCTTAGCCACAGCATGGCGGGGACGGCTGACTGAAGCTTTCTTT
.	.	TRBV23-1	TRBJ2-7	CASSQYWTYEQYF	TGCGCCAGCAGTCAATACTGGACCTACGAGCAGTACTTC